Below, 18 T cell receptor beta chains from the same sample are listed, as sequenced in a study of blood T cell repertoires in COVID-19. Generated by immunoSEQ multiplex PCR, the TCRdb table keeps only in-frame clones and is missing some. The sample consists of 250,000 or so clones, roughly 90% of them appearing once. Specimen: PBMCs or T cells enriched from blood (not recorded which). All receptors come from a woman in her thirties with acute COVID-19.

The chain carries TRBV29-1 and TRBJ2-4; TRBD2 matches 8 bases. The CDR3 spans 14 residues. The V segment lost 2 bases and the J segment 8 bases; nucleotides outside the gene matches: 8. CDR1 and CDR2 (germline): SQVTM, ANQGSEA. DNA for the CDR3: TGCAGCGTTGAAAAAGGCCTCGGGAGGGACATTCAGTACTTC. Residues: CSVEKGLGRDIQYF.

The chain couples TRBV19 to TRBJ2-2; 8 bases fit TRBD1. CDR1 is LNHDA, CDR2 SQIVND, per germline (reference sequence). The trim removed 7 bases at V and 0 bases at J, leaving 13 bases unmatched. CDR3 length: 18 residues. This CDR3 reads CASTRTGPPLANTGELFF. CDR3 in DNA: TGTGCCAGTACACGGACAGGGCCCCCTTTGGCGAACACCGGGGAGCTGTTTTTT.

CDR3 DNA sequence: TGTGCCAGCAGCTTCTCAGGGGATGAAAAACTGTTTTTT. Its protein is CASSFSGDEKLFF. This chain joins TRBV5-4 and TRBJ1-4; a weak D match, TRBD1 (6 bases). CDR3 length: 13 amino acids. CDR1 SGHNT and CDR2 YYREEE come from the germline V gene (reference sequence). The V end lost 2 bases, the J end lost 6 bases, and 8 bases lay between the germline ends.

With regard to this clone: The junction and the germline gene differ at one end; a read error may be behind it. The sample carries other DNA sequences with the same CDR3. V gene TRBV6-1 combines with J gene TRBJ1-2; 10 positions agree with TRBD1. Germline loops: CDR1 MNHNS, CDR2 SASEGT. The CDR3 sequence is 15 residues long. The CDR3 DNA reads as TGTGCCAGTAGTGAAGCGGGACAGGGGAACTATGGCTACACCTTC. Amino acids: CASSEAGQGNYGYTF.

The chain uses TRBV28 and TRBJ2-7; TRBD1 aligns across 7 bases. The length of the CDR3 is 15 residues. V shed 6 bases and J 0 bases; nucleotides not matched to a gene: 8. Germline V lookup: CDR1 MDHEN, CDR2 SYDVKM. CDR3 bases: TGTGCCAGCAGCCCCGGGACAGACCTCTCCTACGAGCAGTACTTC. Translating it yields CASSPGTDLSYEQYF.

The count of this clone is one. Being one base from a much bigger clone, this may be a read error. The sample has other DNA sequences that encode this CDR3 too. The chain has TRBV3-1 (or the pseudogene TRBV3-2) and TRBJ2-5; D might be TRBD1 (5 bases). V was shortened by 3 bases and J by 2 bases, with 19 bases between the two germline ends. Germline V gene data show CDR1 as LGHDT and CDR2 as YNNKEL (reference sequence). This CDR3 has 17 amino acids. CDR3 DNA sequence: TGTGCCAGCAGCCATCCCCCTGACAGCCCTTTACAAGAGACCCAGTACTTC. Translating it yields CASSHPPDSPLQETQYF.

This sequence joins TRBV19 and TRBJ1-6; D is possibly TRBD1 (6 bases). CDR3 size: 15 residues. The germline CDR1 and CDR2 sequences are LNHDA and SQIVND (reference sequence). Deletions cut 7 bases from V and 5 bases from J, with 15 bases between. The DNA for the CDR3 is TGTGCCAGTATGGGGGGGCCGTTGAATAATTCACCCCTCCACTTT. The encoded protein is CASMGGPLNNSPLHF. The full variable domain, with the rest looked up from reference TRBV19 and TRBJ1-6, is DGGITQSPKYLFRKEGQNVTLSCEQNLNHDAMYWYRQDPGQGLRLIYYSQIVNDFQKGDIAEGYSVSREKKESFPLTVTSAQKNPTAFYLCASMGGPLNNSPLHFGNGTRLTVT.

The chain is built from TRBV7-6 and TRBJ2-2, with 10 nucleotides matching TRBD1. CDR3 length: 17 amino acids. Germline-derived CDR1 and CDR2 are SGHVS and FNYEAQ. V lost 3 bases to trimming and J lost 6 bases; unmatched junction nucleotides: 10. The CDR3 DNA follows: TGTGCCAGCAGCTTCACCCCGGGGACAGGGGTAGCCGGGGAGCTGTTTTTT. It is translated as CASSFTPGTGVAGELFF.

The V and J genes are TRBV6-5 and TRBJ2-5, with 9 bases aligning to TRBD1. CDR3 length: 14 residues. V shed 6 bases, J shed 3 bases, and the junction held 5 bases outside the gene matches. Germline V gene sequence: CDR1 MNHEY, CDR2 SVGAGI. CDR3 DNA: TGTGCCAGCAGACAGGGGGCGGAGGAAGAGACCCAGTACTTC. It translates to CASRQGAEEETQYF.

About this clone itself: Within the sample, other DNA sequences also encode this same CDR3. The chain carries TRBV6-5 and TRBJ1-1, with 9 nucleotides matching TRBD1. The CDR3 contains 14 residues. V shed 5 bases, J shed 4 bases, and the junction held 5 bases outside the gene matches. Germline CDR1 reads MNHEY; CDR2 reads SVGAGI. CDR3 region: CASSRTGVGTEAFF. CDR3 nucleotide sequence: TGTGCCAGCAGTAGGACAGGGGTGGGCACTGAAGCTTTCTTT.

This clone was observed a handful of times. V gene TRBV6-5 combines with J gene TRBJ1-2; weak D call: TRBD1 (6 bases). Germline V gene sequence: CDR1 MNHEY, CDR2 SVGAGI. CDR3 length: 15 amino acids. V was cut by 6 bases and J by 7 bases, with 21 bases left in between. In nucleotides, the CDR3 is TGTGCCAGCAGATCCTTCAGGGGAATAGGTGGTGGCTACACCTTC. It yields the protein CASRSFRGIGGGYTF.

CDR3 sequence: CASSLEISADTQYF. The DNA for the CDR3 is TGTGCCAGCAGCTTGGAGATTAGCGCAGATACGCAGTATTTT. V usage is TRBV5-4 and J usage is TRBJ2-3, with D maybe TRBD2 (5 bases). This CDR3 contains 14 residues. CDR1 is SGHNT and CDR2 is YYREEE in the germline V gene (reference sequence). With 0 bases removed from V and 4 bases from J, the gap between germline ends came to 9 bases.

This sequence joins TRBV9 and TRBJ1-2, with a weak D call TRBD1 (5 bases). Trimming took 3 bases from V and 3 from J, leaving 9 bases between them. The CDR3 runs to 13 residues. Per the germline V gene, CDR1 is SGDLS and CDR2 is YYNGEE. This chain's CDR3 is CASSGKGYYGYTF. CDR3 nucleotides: TGTGCCAGCAGCGGCAAGGGGTACTATGGCTACACCTTC.

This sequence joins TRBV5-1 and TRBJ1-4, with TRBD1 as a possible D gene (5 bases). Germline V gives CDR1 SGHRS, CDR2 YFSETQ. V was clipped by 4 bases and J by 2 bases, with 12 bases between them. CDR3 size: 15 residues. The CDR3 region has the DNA TGCGCCAGCAGCCCGGGGGGTTCGACTAATGAAAAACTGTTTTTT. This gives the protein CASSPGGSTNEKLFF.

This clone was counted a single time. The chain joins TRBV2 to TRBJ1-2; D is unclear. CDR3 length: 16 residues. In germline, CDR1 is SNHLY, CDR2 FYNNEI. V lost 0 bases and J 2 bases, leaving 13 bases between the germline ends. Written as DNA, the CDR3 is TGTGCCAGCAGTGAAGCGCAGGAGGTGGCGAACTATGGCTACACCTTC. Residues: CASSEAQEVANYGYTF.

CDR3 loop: CASSFPTRTALNSPLHF. CDR3 coding DNA: TGTGCCAGCAGCTTCCCTACAAGGACAGCCCTTAATTCACCCCTCCACTTT. The chain has TRBV7-9 and TRBJ1-6; D might be TRBD1 (6 bases). The germline V gene has CDR1 SEHNR and CDR2 FQNEAQ (reference sequence). This CDR3 is built from 17 residues. V was clipped by 3 bases and J by 6 bases, with 18 bases between them. Complete variable domain (other parts from reference TRBV7-9 and TRBJ1-6): DTGVSQNPRHKITKRGQNVTFRCDPISEHNRLYWYRQTLGQGPEFLTYFQNEAQLEKSRLLSDRFSAERPKGSFSTLEIQRTEQGDSAMYLCASSFPTRTALNSPLHFGNGTRLTVT.

CDR3 nucleotides: TGTGCCAGCAGCCAAGATCTTGGAGACATTCAGTACTTC. It yields the protein CASSQDLGDIQYF. The chain recombines TRBV4-2 with TRBJ2-4; D unresolved. Germline V gene sequence: CDR1 LGHNA, CDR2 YNFKEQ. Deletions cut 0 bases from V and 8 bases from J, with 8 bases between. The CDR3 length is 13 residues.

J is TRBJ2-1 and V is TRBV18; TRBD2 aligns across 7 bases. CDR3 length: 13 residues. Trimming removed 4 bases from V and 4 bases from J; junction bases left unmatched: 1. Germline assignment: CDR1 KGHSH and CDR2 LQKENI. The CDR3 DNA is TGTGCCAGCTCACGGACTAGATACAATGAGCAGTTCTTC. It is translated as CASSRTRYNEQFF.